One sample yielded the 27 T cell receptor beta chains listed below, sequenced in a study of cytomegalovirus exposure and HLA in healthy donors. Both 60 Vbeta primers and 13 Jbeta primers went into the PCR. Using immunoSEQ multiplex PCR, the repertoire was profiled, and TCRdb retains in-frame clones only, with some absent. The sample carries 120,000 or so clones, roughly a tenth recorded once. The sample was PBMCs. These receptors originate from a woman aged 18-29 years in good health and CMV-seropositive.

The CDR3: CASSEIGVGQPQHF. The CDR3 region has the DNA TGTGCCAGCAGTGAAATAGGGGTAGGTCAGCCCCAGCATTTT. The chain couples TRBV6-1 to TRBJ1-5; D might be TRBD1 (5 bases). The V and J ends lost 2 bases and 6 bases respectively, with 11 bases between them. The V gene's germline CDR1 is MNHNS and CDR2 SASEGT. This CDR3 has 14 amino acids.

The rearrangement links TRBV5-3 to TRBJ2-5; 10 bases line up with TRBD2. TRBV5-3 is treated as an ORF (open reading frame) with a function not yet certain. CDR3 size: 22 residues. V was pared by 7 bases and J by 4 bases, with 31 bases of the junction left unmatched. The CDR3 spells CARRILVDRSAPTSGCLETQYF. The CDR3 coding sequence is TGTGCCAGACGAATTCTTGTTGACCGATCCGCTCCGACTAGCGGGTGTTTAGAGACCCAGTACTTC.

The chain links TRBV9 to TRBJ2-2, with D uncertain. Germline V gene data show CDR1 as SGDLS and CDR2 as YYNGEE. V was shortened by 4 bases and J by 6 bases, with 4 bases between the two germline ends. The length of the CDR3 is 11 residues. CDR3 in amino acids: CASSHSGELFF. CDR3 nucleotide sequence: TGTGCCAGCAGCCATTCCGGGGAGCTGTTTTTT.

This chain connects TRBV27 to TRBJ2-1; TRBD1 matches at 9 bases. The V gene's germline CDR1 is MNHEY and CDR2 SMNVEV (reference sequence). The J segment lost 10 bases and the V segment lost 2 bases, leaving 12 bases of the junction unmatched. The length of the CDR3 is 16 residues. For the CDR3, the DNA is TGTGCCAGCAGTTTACTGGGGACAGGGAAGGGAGGAGAGCAGTTCTTC. Amino acids: CASSLLGTGKGGEQFF.

The chain links TRBV27 to TRBJ1-1, with D unresolved. The CDR3 is made up of 13 amino acids. Germline CDR1 and CDR2: MNHEY and SMNVEV (reference sequence). The V end lost 8 bases, the J end lost 5 bases, and 15 bases lay between the germline ends. In DNA, the CDR3 is TGTGCCAGCGCCCCGGGAGGGAAGACTGAAGCTTTCTTT. This encodes CASAPGGKTEAFF.

CDR3 in amino acids: CASSWKLDGGQGIYEQFF. In nucleotides, the CDR3 is TGCGCCAGCAGCTGGAAACTCGACGGGGGACAGGGGATCTATGAGCAGTTCTTC. The chain carries TRBV5-1 and TRBJ2-1, with 10 bases lining up with TRBD1. Germline CDR1 reads SGHRS; CDR2 reads YFSETQ. The J segment lost 8 bases and the V segment lost 3 bases, leaving 17 bases of the junction unmatched. The CDR3 is made up of 18 amino acids.

This clone was counted only a few times. V is TRBV30 and J is TRBJ1-1; D remains ambiguous. Trimming cost V 5 bases and J 0 bases, with 7 bases left between them. CDR3 length: 12 amino acids. In germline, CDR1 is GTSNPN, CDR2 SVGIG (reference sequence). The CDR3 nucleotides are TGTGCCTGGTGTGCCTTGAACACTGAAGCTTTCTTT. Its translation is CAWCALNTEAFF.

The rearrangement joins TRBV7-9 to TRBJ2-7; a possible D gene is TRBD1 (5 bases). Germline lookup yields CDR1 SEHNR and CDR2 FQNEAQ (reference sequence). CDR3 length: 14 amino acids. Trimming shortened V by 3 bases and J by 3 bases, and 12 bases separated the two germline ends. CDR3 loop: CASSLGLVDYEQYF. The CDR3 DNA follows: TGTGCCAGCAGCTTGGGGCTGGTGGACTACGAGCAGTACTTC.

V gene TRBV7-3 combines with J gene TRBJ2-5; 7 nucleotides agree with TRBD1. The CDR3 loop spans 13 amino acids. Germline V gives CDR1 SGHTA, CDR2 FQGTGA. V gave up 5 bases and J gave up 5 bases; unmatched junction bases: 5. The CDR3 nucleotides are TGTGCCAGCAGCCCAGGGACAGTTGAGACCCAGTACTTC. Its translation: CASSPGTVETQYF. The full variable domain, its missing parts supplied by reference TRBV7-3 and TRBJ2-5, is GAGVSQTPSNKVTEKGKYVELRCDPISGHTALYWYRQSLGQGPEFLIYFQGTGAADDSGLPNDRFFAVRPEGSVSTLKIQRTERGDSAVYLCASSPGTVETQYFGPGTRLLVL.

The chain carries TRBV9 and TRBJ2-2; D not certain. Germline lookup yields CDR1 SGDLS and CDR2 YYNGEE. The CDR3 runs to 16 residues. Deletions cut 5 bases from V and 2 bases from J, with 16 bases between. The CDR3 loop reads CASSRRGLPNTGELFF. CDR3 sequence (DNA): TGTGCCAGCAGTCGTAGAGGCCTTCCCAACACCGGGGAGCTGTTTTTT.

CDR3 in amino acids: CSASMGGGYTF. CDR3 coding DNA: TGCAGTGCTAGCATGGGAGGAGGCTACACCTTC. This sequence joins TRBV20-1 and TRBJ1-2; unclear D gene. Per the germline V gene, CDR1 is DFQATT and CDR2 is SNEGSKA (reference sequence). This CDR3 has 11 residues. The ends were cut back, 3 bases at V and 8 bases at J, with 10 bases in the middle.

V is TRBV13 and J is TRBJ2-5; a weak D match, TRBD1 (5 bases). V was pared by 5 bases and J by 2 bases, with 12 bases between. The CDR3 is 14 residues long. In germline, CDR1 is PRHDT, CDR2 FYEKMQ (reference sequence). For the CDR3, the DNA is TGTGCCAGCAGCCCCCCGACAGCGCAAGAGACCCAGTACTTC. This encodes CASSPPTAQETQYF.

V usage is TRBV19 and J usage is TRBJ2-7, with TRBD2 matching over 7 bases. Trimming removed 8 bases from V and 3 bases from J; junction bases left unmatched: 4. Germline V gene sequence: CDR1 LNHDA, CDR2 SQIVND (reference sequence). The CDR3 runs to 12 residues. The CDR3 nucleotides read TGTGCCAGTTCCGGGGGGTACTACGAGCAGTACTTC. Its protein is CASSGGYYEQYF.

This clone was seen more than once but under ten times. The rearrangement links TRBV5-1 to TRBJ2-7; 7 nucleotides line up with TRBD1. The germline V gene has CDR1 SGHRS and CDR2 YFSETQ. The CDR3 sequence is 14 residues long. Germline trimming cut 3 bases from V and 1 base from J; bases unmatched to any gene: 4. This CDR3 reads CASSSTGPSYEQYF. CDR3 nucleotides: TGCGCCAGCAGCTCGACAGGGCCTTCCTACGAGCAGTACTTC.

The J gene is TRBJ1-1, the V gene TRBV18, with 9 positions matching TRBD1. Trimming removed 3 bases from V and 4 bases from J; junction bases left unmatched: 12. This CDR3 spans 17 amino acids. CDR1 is KGHSH and CDR2 is LQKENI in the germline V gene. CDR3: CASSPQFSDRGGTEAFF. The CDR3 DNA reads TGTGCCAGCTCACCTCAGTTCTCGGACAGGGGAGGCACTGAAGCTTTCTTT.

This clone was counted between two and nine times. V and J are TRBV7-9 and TRBJ2-4; D is possibly TRBD1 (5 bases). Germline-derived CDR1 and CDR2 are SEHNR and FQNEAQ (reference sequence). This CDR3 has 14 amino acids. V lost 2 bases to trimming and J lost 3 bases, with 8 bases between them. DNA for the CDR3: TGTGCCAGCAGCTTATCAGGGTTCAAAAACATTCAGTACTTC. It yields the protein CASSLSGFKNIQYF.

This clone has a handful of counts. The V and J genes are TRBV5-6 and TRBJ2-2; D is possibly TRBD2 (5 bases). This CDR3 has 14 residues. The germline CDR1 and CDR2 sequences are SGHDT and YYEEEE. V lost 5 bases to trimming and J lost 6 bases, with 14 bases between them. CDR3 nucleotides: TGTGCCAGCAGTCCCAGGAGGACCTCCGGGGAGCTGTTTTTT. Encoded protein: CASSPRRTSGELFF.

The chain has TRBV7-8 and TRBJ1-2; TRBD1 might be the D (6 bases). The CDR3 is made up of 14 amino acids. The germline V gene has CDR1 SGHVS and CDR2 FQNEAQ. Trimming pared 5 bases from V and 8 bases from J, leaving 18 bases between. In DNA form, the CDR3 reads TGTGCCAGCAGCGGGGCCCCAGGGGCCGGCGGCTACACCTTC. Translating gives CASSGAPGAGGYTF.

This clone was counted a few times. The CDR3 sequence is CASSDRGPYEQYF. CDR3 coding DNA: TGTGCCAGCAGTGACAGGGGTCCCTACGAGCAGTACTTC. V and J are TRBV6-1 and TRBJ2-7; a weak D match, TRBD1 (6 bases). Per germline, CDR1 MNHNS and CDR2 SASEGT. V dropped 3 bases and J dropped 2 bases, with 8 bases sitting between them. There are 13 residues in the CDR3.

The CDR3 DNA sequence: TGTGCCAGCTCACCAAGGATTGGCAGGCAAGAGACCCAGTACTTC. Amino acids: CASSPRIGRQETQYF. The V and J genes are TRBV18 and TRBJ2-5, with D unresolved. Trimming removed 2 bases at V and 2 bases at J, with 12 bases between. The CDR3 sequence is 15 residues long. Germline CDR1 reads KGHSH; CDR2 reads LQKENI.

A few counts support this clone. The rearrangement links TRBV2 to TRBJ1-1, with D unresolved. Trimming left V 6 bases short and J 8 bases short, with 16 bases between. Germline values: CDR1 SNHLY, CDR2 FYNNEI. This CDR3 comprises 13 residues. The CDR3 DNA reads as TGTGCCAGCAGCTCGGCGACAAACAGAGAAGCTTTCTTT. Protein sequence: CASSSATNREAFF.

This clone was counted a few times. The chain joins TRBV19 to TRBJ1-2; 10 bases line up with TRBD1. Germline V CDR1 and CDR2: LNHDA, SQIVND (reference sequence). The ends lost 5 bases at V and 5 bases at J; junction bases unmatched: 8. The CDR3 is 15 residues long. CDR3 nucleotides: TGTGCCAGTAGTCCCCGGGACAGGGGATGGTATGGCTACACCTTC. Protein: CASSPRDRGWYGYTF. Combining the CDR3 with reference TRBV19 and TRBJ1-2 gives the whole variable domain DGGITQSPKYLFRKEGQNVTLSCEQNLNHDAMYWYRQDPGQGLRLIYYSQIVNDFQKGDIAEGYSVSREKKESFPLTVTSAQKNPTAFYLCASSPRDRGWYGYTFGSGTRLTVV.

There are a few counts of this clone. The chain is built from TRBV9 and TRBJ2-3, with 12 bases lining up with TRBD2. Trimming took 4 bases from V and 6 from J; bases not matched to a gene: 3. This CDR3 is built from 14 residues. Germline CDR1 SGDLS, CDR2 YYNGEE. The CDR3 loop is CASSPSGRVDTQYF. CDR3 DNA: TGTGCCAGCAGCCCTAGCGGGAGGGTGGATACGCAGTATTTT.

This clone came up a few times. The J gene is TRBJ2-1, the V gene TRBV7-2; 9 bases align to TRBD2. Trimming took 7 bases from V and 4 from J; bases not matched to a gene: 11. This CDR3 region has 16 residues. Germline V CDR1 and CDR2: SGHTA, FQGNSA. CDR3 protein: CASTDAGGLAYNEQFF. The CDR3 nucleotides read TGTGCCAGCACCGACGCGGGGGGACTAGCTTACAATGAGCAGTTCTTC.

This clone was picked up a small number of times. The J gene is TRBJ2-3, the V gene TRBV7-9; 10 bases are shared with TRBD2. The CDR3 consists of 16 residues. Germline loops: CDR1 SEHNR, CDR2 FQNEAQ (reference sequence). Unmatched junction bases numbered 12, after V lost 6 bases and J lost 6 bases. The CDR3 sequence is CASRTGGAGGSDTQYF. The CDR3 DNA reads TGTGCCAGCAGAACCGGGGGAGCGGGAGGGTCTGATACGCAGTATTTT.

This clone has more than one count but fewer than ten. The chain links TRBV9 to TRBJ2-5; TRBD1 might be the D (6 bases). CDR3 length: 14 amino acids. V lost 7 bases and J lost 4, with 17 bases in between. Germline assignment: CDR1 SGDLS and CDR2 YYNGEE. The CDR3 DNA reads as TGTGCCAGCGGAACAGGGTTAGGGACAGAGACCCAGTACTTC. Translated, it gives CASGTGLGTETQYF. The variable domain in full, with the rest retrieved from reference TRBV9 and TRBJ2-5, is DSGVTQTPKHLITATGQRVTLRCSPRSGDLSVYWYQQSLDQGLQFLIQYYNGEERAKGNILERFSAQQFPDLHSELNLSSLELGDSALYFCASGTGLGTETQYFGPGTRLLVL.

The CDR3 spells CASSEEASGRANEQFF. CDR3 sequence (DNA): TGTGCCAGCAGTGAAGAGGCTAGCGGGAGGGCCAATGAGCAGTTCTTC. The V gene is TRBV2, the J gene TRBJ2-1; 12 nucleotides match TRBD2. The germline CDR1 and CDR2 sequences are SNHLY and FYNNEI. This CDR3 region has 16 residues. Trimming took 1 base from V and 6 from J; bases not matched to a gene: 4.